This T cell receptor beta chain was sequenced in a study of response to subunit inactivated influenza vaccine. Study-level findings and limits: New T cells are recruited in small numbers by each seasonal influenza vaccination, according to the authors' suggestion.

This clonotype has a count of ten or more. What it binds is not known. MiXCR was run by TCRdb on the RT-PCR reads, yielding one entry per CDR3 protein. The sample holds around 200,000 distinct CDR3 sequences, around 9.2% seen once. Between the trimmed V and J ends, which lost 1 base and 4 bases, there was a span of 14 bases. Germline CDR1 and CDR2: SGHDT and YYEEEE. The CDR3 is 15 amino acids. Sequencing used non-naive T cells sorted from PBMCs, obtained on the day of vaccination. V gene TRBV5-6 combines with J gene TRBJ1-1; TRBD1 might be the D (6 bases). The clonotype comes from a man in his forties or fifties who received an inactivated influenza vaccine. The CDR3 reads CASSLWGAFSTEAFF. The CDR3 nucleotides read TGTGCCAGCAGCTTGTGGGGGGCCTTTAGCACTGAAGCTTTCTTT.